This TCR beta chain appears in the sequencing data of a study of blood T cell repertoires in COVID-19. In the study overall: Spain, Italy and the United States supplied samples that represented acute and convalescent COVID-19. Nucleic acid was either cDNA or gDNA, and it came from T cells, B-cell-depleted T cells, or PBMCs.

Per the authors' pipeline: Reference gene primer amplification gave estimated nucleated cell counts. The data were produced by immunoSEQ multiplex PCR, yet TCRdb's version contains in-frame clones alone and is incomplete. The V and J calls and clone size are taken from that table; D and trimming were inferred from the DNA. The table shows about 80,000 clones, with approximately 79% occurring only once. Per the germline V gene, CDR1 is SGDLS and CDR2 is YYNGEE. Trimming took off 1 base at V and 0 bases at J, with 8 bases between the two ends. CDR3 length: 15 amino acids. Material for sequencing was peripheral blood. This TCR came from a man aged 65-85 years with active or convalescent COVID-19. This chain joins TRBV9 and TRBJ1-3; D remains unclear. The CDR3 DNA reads TGTGCCAGCAGCGTACAGGATTCCTCTGGAAACACCATATATTTT. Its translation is CASSVQDSSGNTIYF.